This passage covers 11 T cell receptor beta chains from one sample sequenced in a study of blood T cell repertoires in COVID-19 (dated by TCRdb to 2018 to 2021). Library construction relied on the immunoSEQ multiplex PCR assay. TCRdb obtained this table from immuneACCESS and retained in-frame rearrangements with V and J assigned. These tables miss some clones; where compared with another copy, unresolved V genes account for less than half of the shortfall, and the remainder is unexplained. The sample has hundreds of thousands of clones on record, over 85% of them singletons. The top ten clonotypes cover about 2% of the sample. The sample was peripheral blood. All receptors derive from a woman younger than 45 with COVID-19, enrolled during active disease.

J is TRBJ2-5 and V is TRBV5-1; TRBD1 matches 10 bases. V lost 3 bases and J lost 1; bases outside the gene matches: 6. This CDR3 is built from 16 residues. Germline V gives CDR1 SGHRS, CDR2 YFSETQ. The CDR3, as DNA: TGCGCCAGCAGCTGGGGAGGGACAGGGGCCCAAGAGACCCAGTACTTC. Protein product: CASSWGGTGAQETQYF.

J is TRBJ1-5 and V is TRBV3-1 (or the pseudogene TRBV3-2), with D perhaps TRBD1 (5 bases). The CDR3 runs 14 residues. Deletions cut 5 bases from V and 5 bases from J, with 13 bases between. Germline loops: CDR1 LGHDT, CDR2 YNNKEL (reference sequence). The CDR3 region is CASSFGGSYQPQHF. In nucleotides, the CDR3 is TGTGCCAGCAGCTTCGGGGGGTCTTATCAGCCCCAGCATTTT.

This clone came up once. The chain links TRBV7-2 to TRBJ2-5, with D unclear. V was clipped by 3 bases and J by 5 bases, with 10 bases between them. The V gene's germline CDR1 is SGHTA and CDR2 FQGNSA. This CDR3 has 13 residues. The CDR3 loop is CASSLVHAETQYF. The CDR3 nucleotides read TGTGCCAGCAGCTTGGTTCATGCGGAGACCCAGTACTTC.

The rearrangement uses TRBV24-1 and TRBJ1-5, with 9 nucleotides matching TRBD1. Germline CDR1 KGHDR, CDR2 SFDVKD. Trimming removed 5 bases from V and 2 bases from J; junction bases left unmatched: 0. The CDR3 spans 14 residues. The CDR3 reads CATSGTGGNQPQHF. DNA of the CDR3: TGTGCCACCAGTGGGACAGGGGGCAATCAGCCCCAGCATTTT.

The gene calls are TRBV19 and TRBJ1-2; 8 nucleotides match TRBD1. The V and J ends lost 3 bases and 7 bases, in that order; junction bases with no gene match: 10. The CDR3 is 15 residues long. The V gene's germline CDR1 is LNHDA and CDR2 SQIVND (reference sequence). The CDR3 reads CASSIQGRGPSGYTF. The DNA for the CDR3 is TGTGCCAGTAGTATCCAGGGCAGGGGGCCGAGTGGCTACACCTTC.

V gene TRBV13 combines with J gene TRBJ2-3; 12 bases are shared with TRBD2. The CDR3 is 16 amino acids. V dropped 7 bases and J dropped 6; count of bases not matched to a gene: 11. Germline assignment: CDR1 PRHDT and CDR2 FYEKMQ (reference sequence). This CDR3 is CASTFASSGGVDTQYF. In nucleotides, the CDR3 is TGTGCCAGCACCTTCGCCTCTAGCGGGGGGGTGGATACGCAGTATTTT.

The rearrangement uses TRBV7-9 and TRBJ2-1; TRBD2 matches at 9 bases. V was pared by 2 bases and J by 5 bases, with 1 base of the junction left unmatched. This CDR3 is 14 amino acids long. CDR1 is SEHNR, CDR2 FQNEAQ, per germline (reference sequence). For the CDR3, the DNA is TGTGCCAGCAGCTTACGCGGGGGGGACAATGAGCAGTTCTTC. It translates to CASSLRGGDNEQFF. Full variable domain (rest looked up from reference TRBV7-9 and TRBJ2-1): DTGVSQNPRHKITKRGQNVTFRCDPISEHNRLYWYRQTLGQGPEFLTYFQNEAQLEKSRLLSDRFSAERPKGSFSTLEIQRTEQGDSAMYLCASSLRGGDNEQFFGPGTRLTVL.

The chain joins TRBV7-6 to TRBJ2-3, with D maybe TRBD2 (6 bases). CDR1 and CDR2 from the germline V gene are SGHVS and FNYEAQ. This CDR3 has 16 amino acids. Trimming took 5 bases from V and 3 from J, leaving 18 bases between them. In nucleotides, the CDR3 is TGTGCCAGCAGCCAAGAGACTAGTAGGGTGACAGATACGCAGTATTTT. Translating gives CASSQETSRVTDTQYF. The whole variable domain, filled in from reference TRBV7-6 and TRBJ2-3, reads GAGVSQSPRYKVTKRGQDVALRCDPISGHVSLYWYRQALGQGPEFLTYFNYEAQQDKSGLPNDRFSAERPEGSISTLTIQRTEQRDSAMYRCASSQETSRVTDTQYFGPGTRLTVL.

The chain employs TRBV7-9 and TRBJ1-1; the D gene is possibly TRBD1 (6 bases). CDR1 is SEHNR and CDR2 is FQNEAQ in the germline V gene (reference sequence). CDR3 length: 13 residues. V was clipped by 4 bases and J by 8 bases, with 14 bases between them. Here the CDR3 DNA reads TGTGCCAGCAGCTCTACAGGGTACTCGGAAGCTTTCTTT. Translating gives CASSSTGYSEAFF.

The chain is built from TRBV2 and TRBJ1-2, with 11 bases lining up with TRBD1. Trimming removed 5 bases from V and 7 bases from J; junction bases left unmatched: 9. The CDR3 runs 15 residues. Per germline, CDR1 SNHLY and CDR2 FYNNEI. The CDR3: CASSLGQGEWGGYTF. CDR3 nucleotide sequence: TGTGCCAGCAGTCTGGGACAGGGGGAATGGGGTGGCTACACCTTC.

V is TRBV2 and J is TRBJ1-1; tentative D call: TRBD1 (6 bases). The CDR3 contains 13 residues. Looked up from germline, CDR1 is SNHLY and CDR2 is FYNNEI. The germline V and J ends were trimmed by 7 bases and 5 bases, with 14 bases remaining between them. The CDR3 nucleotides are TGTGCCAGCAACCCACAGGGTTTAACTGAAGCTTTCTTT. Amino acids: CASNPQGLTEAFF.